Listed here are 30 T cell receptor beta chains from one sample, sequenced in a study of OX40 agonist ivuxolimab in advanced cancers. Clones were sequenced by immunoSEQ multiplex PCR, and TCRdb holds only the in-frame ones, with some missing. The sample records over 90,000 clones, 80% to 90% being singletons. The input for sequencing was CD4+ or CD8+ T cells sorted from blood, taken in a trial of the OX40 agonist ivuxolimab. The receptor set was obtained from an adult with an advanced solid tumor such as melanoma, head and neck, liver or kidney cancer.

The chain has TRBV9 and TRBJ2-1; perhaps TRBD2 as D (6 bases). The V gene's germline CDR1 is SGDLS and CDR2 YYNGEE. V was cut by 0 bases and J by 0 bases, with 7 bases left in between. The CDR3 covers 15 residues. CDR3 amino acids: CASSVGTNSYNEQFF. Written as DNA, the CDR3 is TGTGCCAGCAGCGTAGGGACTAACTCCTACAATGAGCAGTTCTTC.

The chain links TRBV5-4 to TRBJ2-1; D is perhaps TRBD1 (5 bases). The CDR3 is 16 amino acids. Trimming cost V 5 bases and J 0 bases, with 15 bases left between them. Germline V gene sequence: CDR1 SGHNT, CDR2 YYREEE (reference sequence). For the CDR3, the DNA is TGTGCCAGCAGTCCGCAACAGGACATCTCCTACAATGAGCAGTTCTTC. Amino acid sequence: CASSPQQDISYNEQFF.

V is TRBV18 and J is TRBJ2-7; TRBD2 might be the D (5 bases). This CDR3 is 16 amino acids long. Germline V gene lookup returns CDR1 KGHSH and CDR2 LQKENI. With 1 base removed from V and 1 base from J, the gap between germline ends came to 14 bases. The CDR3 DNA reads as TGTGCCAGCTCACCACGAGGGTTAGTAGAGTCCTACGAGCAGTACTTC. This gives the protein CASSPRGLVESYEQYF.

V gene TRBV12-5 combines with J gene TRBJ2-5; D perhaps matches TRBD2 (5 bases). Germline V CDR1 and CDR2: LGHNT, FRNRAP. The CDR3 runs 18 residues. The V and J ends lost 0 bases and 3 bases respectively, with 20 bases between them. CDR3 residues: CASGLVLGSSGREETQYF. CDR3 nucleotide sequence: TGTGCTAGTGGTTTGGTACTGGGGTCCAGCGGACGTGAAGAGACCCAGTACTTC.

V and J are TRBV5-1 and TRBJ1-3, with unresolved D. Between the trimmed V and J ends, which lost 3 bases and 0 bases, there was a span of 13 bases. The CDR3 consists of 16 residues. CDR1 and CDR2 from the germline V gene are SGHRS and YFSETQ. The CDR3 is CASSSFGVDSGNTIYF. CDR3 DNA sequence: TGCGCCAGCAGCTCCTTCGGGGTGGACTCTGGAAACACCATATATTTT.

This clone was detected only a few times. The rearrangement joins TRBV7-9 to TRBJ2-1, with 12 bases fitting TRBD2. The J segment lost 6 bases and the V segment lost 5 bases, leaving 8 bases of the junction unmatched. Per the germline V gene, CDR1 is SEHNR and CDR2 is FQNEAQ (reference sequence). This CDR3 contains 16 residues. CDR3 loop: CASSPWTSGMGNEQFF. The CDR3 bases are TGTGCCAGCAGCCCCTGGACTAGCGGGATGGGCAATGAGCAGTTCTTC.

The rearrangement links TRBV27 to TRBJ2-7, with D possibly called TRBD1 or TRBD2 (7 bases each). Germline values: CDR1 MNHEY, CDR2 SMNVEV (reference sequence). Deletions cut 6 bases from V and 4 bases from J, with 22 bases between. There are 16 residues in the CDR3. This chain's CDR3 is CASSYRGGGGGYEQYF. In DNA form, the CDR3 reads TGTGCCAGCAGCTATCGCGGGGGAGGGGGCGGTTACGAGCAGTACTTC.

This chain joins TRBV7-9 and TRBJ1-1; D unresolved. V gave up 3 bases and J gave up 3 bases, with 17 bases separating them. The CDR3 has 16 amino acids. Germline loops: CDR1 SEHNR, CDR2 FQNEAQ (reference sequence). CDR3 nucleotide sequence: TGTGCCAGCAGCTTCCCGGTAAGGGCAGGACACACTGAAGCTTTCTTT. This codes for CASSFPVRAGHTEAFF.

The CDR3 DNA reads TGTGCCAGCAGCCTTGACAGGGACAATGAGCAGTTCTTC. It yields the protein CASSLDRDNEQFF. The rearrangement links TRBV2 to TRBJ2-1, with TRBD1 matching 7 bases. V shed 6 bases, J shed 5 bases, and the junction held 4 bases outside the gene matches. The CDR3 loop spans 13 amino acids. The germline gives CDR1 SNHLY, CDR2 FYNNEI.

The chain has TRBV19 and TRBJ2-1, with TRBD1 matching over 10 bases. V lost 5 bases and J lost 8; bases outside the gene matches: 9. CDR1 is LNHDA and CDR2 is SQIVND in the germline V gene (reference sequence). The CDR3 consists of 15 residues. CDR3: CASSQRQGAGDEQFF. CDR3 coding DNA: TGTGCCAGTAGTCAAAGACAGGGGGCAGGGGATGAGCAGTTCTTC.

CDR3 DNA sequence: TGTGCCCTTGTGGCGGGTTACAATGAGCAGTTCTTC. Protein sequence: CALVAGYNEQFF. The gene calls are TRBV30 and TRBJ2-1, with D possibly matching TRBD2 (5 bases). Trimming took off 8 bases at V and 4 bases at J, with 12 bases between the two ends. The CDR3 sequence is 12 residues long. The germline gives CDR1 GTSNPN, CDR2 SVGIG (reference sequence).

The chain recombines TRBV15 with TRBJ2-2; 9 positions match TRBD2. V dropped 1 base and J dropped 7; count of bases not matched to a gene: 13. This CDR3 comprises 18 residues. The germline gives CDR1 LNHNV, CDR2 YYDKDF (reference sequence). For the CDR3, the DNA is TGTGCCACCAGCAGAGGTGGGACTAGCACCTCTTTCCTCGGGGAGCTGTTTTTT. This sequence encodes CATSRGGTSTSFLGELFF.

The rearrangement uses TRBV29-1 and TRBJ2-1; D might be TRBD2 (6 bases). The V end lost 4 bases, the J end lost 6 bases, and 16 bases lay between the germline ends. The CDR3 loop spans 14 amino acids. Germline CDR1 is SQVTM and CDR2 is ANQGSEA. This chain's CDR3 is CSVVEGFPSNEQFF. CDR3 coding DNA: TGCAGCGTTGTGGAGGGGTTCCCCTCCAATGAGCAGTTCTTC.

Concerning this clone: At one end, the junction sequence differs from germline, possibly due to a read error. Other DNA sequences in the same sample also yield this CDR3. CDR3 nucleotide sequence: TGTGCCAGCAGTGAAGGCCTGAGCATGAACACTGAGGCTTTCTTT. Its protein is CASSEGLSMNTEAFF. The chain joins TRBV6-1 to TRBJ1-1; D gene ambiguous. In germline, CDR1 is MNHNS, CDR2 SASEGT. CDR3 size: 15 residues.

The chain links TRBV6-6 to TRBJ1-5; D remains unclear. The CDR3 contains 14 residues. Germline values: CDR1 MNHNY, CDR2 SVGAGI (reference sequence). With 1 base removed from V and 1 base from J, the gap between germline ends came to 5 bases. CDR3 DNA sequence: TGTGCCAGCAGTTACTTGGGAAGCAATCAGCCCCAGCATTTT. Protein sequence: CASSYLGSNQPQHF.

The chain couples TRBV2 to TRBJ2-2; D is unresolved. Per the germline V gene, CDR1 is SNHLY and CDR2 is FYNNEI. There are 13 residues in the CDR3. Trimming left V 6 bases short and J 5 bases short, with 10 bases between. The CDR3 DNA follows: TGTGCCAGCAGCCTAAGAGCAACCGGGGAGCTGTTTTTT. Its protein is CASSLRATGELFF.

J is TRBJ2-7 and V is TRBV10-1, with 9 nucleotides matching TRBD1. CDR3 length equals 13 residues. The V segment lost 9 bases and the J segment 2 bases; nucleotides outside the gene matches: 5. Germline V gene data show CDR1 as WNHNN and CDR2 as SYGVQD (reference sequence). CDR3 nucleotide sequence: TGCGCCAGGGGACAGGGAACCCCCTACGAGCAGTACTTC. It yields the protein CARGQGTPYEQYF.

The chain employs TRBV11-2 and TRBJ2-2; D is ambiguous. Germline V gene data show CDR1 as SGHAT and CDR2 as FQNNGV. V lost 8 bases and J 5 bases, leaving 9 bases between the germline ends. CDR3 length equals 12 residues. The CDR3 DNA reads TGTGCCAGCCACTGGGGAACCGGGGAGCTGTTTTTT. Amino acids: CASHWGTGELFF.

This chain uses TRBV5-6 with TRBJ2-7; 12 bases match TRBD1. The CDR3 spans 16 residues. The trim removed 5 bases at V and 2 bases at J, leaving 8 bases unmatched. Germline CDR1 SGHDT, CDR2 YYEEEE. CDR3 nucleotide sequence: TGTGCCAGCAGGAGGGGGACAGGGGGCGGCACCTACGAGCAGTACTTC. Translation gives CASRRGTGGGTYEQYF.

The V and J genes are TRBV6-5 and TRBJ1-2; 8 bases agree with TRBD1. V gave up 0 bases and J gave up 5 bases; unmatched junction bases: 2. CDR1 and CDR2 from the germline V gene are MNHEY and SVGAGI. This CDR3 is 14 amino acids long. CDR3 DNA: TGTGCCAGCAGTTACTCGACAGGGGAATATGGCTACACCTTC. Its translation is CASSYSTGEYGYTF.

The chain is built from TRBV30 and TRBJ2-7; D may be TRBD2 (6 bases). The CDR3 length is 14 residues. Trimming took 2 bases from V and 2 from J, leaving 13 bases between them. The V gene's germline CDR1 is GTSNPN and CDR2 SVGIG (reference sequence). The CDR3 DNA reads as TGTGCCTGGAGTACGGGGGATACAGCCTACGAGCAGTACTTC. Translation gives CAWSTGDTAYEQYF.

The gene calls are TRBV4-1 and TRBJ2-3; 11 bases map to TRBD2. This CDR3 is 18 amino acids long. Germline trimming cut 4 bases from V and 3 bases from J; bases unmatched to any gene: 12. Germline CDR1 MGHRA, CDR2 YSYEKL. The CDR3 nucleotides read TGCGCCAGCAGCCTATCGAACCCTAGCGGGGGGTCGACAGATACGCAGTATTTT. The encoded protein is CASSLSNPSGGSTDTQYF.

The chain uses TRBV2 and TRBJ2-7; D remains unclear. The CDR3 is made up of 11 amino acids. The V gene's germline CDR1 is SNHLY and CDR2 FYNNEI. The V end lost 4 bases, the J end lost 3 bases, and 4 bases lay between the germline ends. Here the CDR3 DNA reads TGTGCCAGCAGTGTACTCTACGAGCAGTACTTC. Amino acid sequence: CASSVLYEQYF.

V and J are TRBV19 and TRBJ1-1, with a possible D match to TRBD1 (6 bases). The V gene's germline CDR1 is LNHDA and CDR2 SQIVND (reference sequence). Trimming stripped 5 bases from V and 5 bases from J, with 12 bases between. This CDR3 region has 13 residues. CDR3 bases: TGTGCCAGTAGTCAGGGGCGAGGGACTGAAGCTTTCTTT. Protein product: CASSQGRGTEAFF.

The chain couples TRBV10-2 to TRBJ2-1; 9 positions match TRBD2. CDR3 size: 13 residues. Germline values: CDR1 WSHSY, CDR2 SAAADI. The J segment lost 7 bases and the V segment lost 8 bases, leaving 6 bases of the junction unmatched. CDR3 nucleotides: TGCGCCAGCCGGCTAGCGGGAATAAATGAGCAGTTCTTC. Amino acids: CASRLAGINEQFF.

The V and J genes are TRBV6-6 and TRBJ2-7, with D uncertain. Germline V gene lookup returns CDR1 MNHNY and CDR2 SVGAGI (reference sequence). The CDR3 has 16 amino acids. V was shortened by 2 bases and J by 2 bases, with 16 bases between the two germline ends. The DNA for the CDR3 is TGTGCCAGCAGTTACAATATCCGGGCTGAGACCTACGAGCAGTACTTC. Translating it yields CASSYNIRAETYEQYF.

This clone was detected a few times. The chain carries TRBV29-1 and TRBJ2-7, with a tentative D call TRBD1 (5 bases). This CDR3 region has 16 residues. Deletions cut 4 bases from V and 3 bases from J, with 22 bases between. Germline assignment: CDR1 SQVTM and CDR2 ANQGSEA. This CDR3 reads CSVAGRASPNIYEQYF. The DNA of the CDR3 is TGCAGCGTTGCAGGCAGGGCGAGTCCAAATATCTACGAGCAGTACTTC.

The gene calls are TRBV30 and TRBJ2-3; the D gene is possibly TRBD2 (6 bases). The length of the CDR3 is 11 residues. Germline assignment: CDR1 GTSNPN and CDR2 SVGIG (reference sequence). Between the trimmed V and J ends, which lost 5 bases and 9 bases, there was a span of 12 bases. CDR3 DNA: TGTGCCTGGCGAGCGGGCGCCACGCAGTATTTT. It translates to CAWRAGATQYF.

This clone has just one count. CDR3 bases: TGTGCCAGCAGTTACGGACAGGCTACGCAGTATTTT. Residues: CASSYGQATQYF. The chain is built from TRBV2 and TRBJ2-3, with 7 positions matching TRBD1. Trimming took 5 bases from V and 8 from J; bases not matched to a gene: 4. The CDR3 spans 12 residues. Looked up from germline, CDR1 is SNHLY and CDR2 is FYNNEI.

The table lists this clone with a count of one. V usage is TRBV19 and J usage is TRBJ2-7, with 13 positions matching TRBD2. The germline CDR1 and CDR2 sequences are LNHDA and SQIVND (reference sequence). The CDR3 sequence is 16 residues long. Losses at the gene ends were 4 bases for V and 4 bases for J; bases not matched to a gene: 7. CDR3 amino acids: CASSTPQTSGGYEQYF. CDR3 sequence (DNA): TGTGCCAGTAGTACCCCCCAGACTAGCGGGGGGTACGAGCAGTACTTC.